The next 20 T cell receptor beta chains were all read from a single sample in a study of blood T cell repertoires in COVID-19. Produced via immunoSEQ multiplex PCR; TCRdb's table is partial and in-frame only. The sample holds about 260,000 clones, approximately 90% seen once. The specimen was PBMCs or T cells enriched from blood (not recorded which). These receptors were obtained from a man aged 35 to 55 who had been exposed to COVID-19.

CDR3: CASSAGQGAYTGELFF. The DNA of the CDR3 is TGTGCCAGTAGCGCGGGGCAGGGGGCATACACCGGGGAGCTGTTTTTT. This chain links TRBV19 with TRBJ2-2, with 8 bases lining up with TRBD1. Germline assignment: CDR1 LNHDA and CDR2 SQIVND (reference sequence). The CDR3 is made up of 16 amino acids. V lost 6 bases to trimming and J lost 3 bases; unmatched junction nucleotides: 9. Drawing the rest from reference TRBV19 and TRBJ2-2, the complete variable domain is DGGITQSPKYLFRKEGQNVTLSCEQNLNHDAMYWYRQDPGQGLRLIYYSQIVNDFQKGDIAEGYSVSREKKESFPLTVTSAQKNPTAFYLCASSAGQGAYTGELFFGEGSRLTVL.

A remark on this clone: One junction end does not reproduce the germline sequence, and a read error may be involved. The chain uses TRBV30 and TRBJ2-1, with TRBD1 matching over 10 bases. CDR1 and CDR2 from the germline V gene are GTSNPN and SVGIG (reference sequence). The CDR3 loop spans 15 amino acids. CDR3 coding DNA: TGTGTCTGGACCATACCGGGACAGGGGCCCGATGAGCAGTTCTTC. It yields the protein CVWTIPGQGPDEQFF.

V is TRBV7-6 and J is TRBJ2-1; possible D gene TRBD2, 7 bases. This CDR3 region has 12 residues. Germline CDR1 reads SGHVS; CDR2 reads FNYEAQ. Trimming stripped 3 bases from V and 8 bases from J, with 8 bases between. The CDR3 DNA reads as TGTGCCAGCAGCTTGGGGGGGCATGAGCAGTTCTTC. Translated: CASSLGGHEQFF.

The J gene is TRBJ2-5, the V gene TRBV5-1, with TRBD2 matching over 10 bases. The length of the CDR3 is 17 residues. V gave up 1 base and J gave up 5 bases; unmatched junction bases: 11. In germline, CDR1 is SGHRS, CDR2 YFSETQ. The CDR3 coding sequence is TGCGCCAGCAGCTTGTCTTCTAGCGGGAGAGGTGGGGAGACCCAGTACTTC. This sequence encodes CASSLSSSGRGGETQYF.

The CDR3, as DNA: TGCAGCGCCGAAACAGGGGGTGGAAACACCATATATTTT. Encoded protein: CSAETGGGNTIYF. The gene calls are TRBV29-1 and TRBJ1-3, with 8 bases aligning to TRBD1. The germline V gene has CDR1 SQVTM and CDR2 ANQGSEA. J lost 3 bases, V lost 7 bases, and 5 bases had no gene match. This CDR3 has 13 amino acids.

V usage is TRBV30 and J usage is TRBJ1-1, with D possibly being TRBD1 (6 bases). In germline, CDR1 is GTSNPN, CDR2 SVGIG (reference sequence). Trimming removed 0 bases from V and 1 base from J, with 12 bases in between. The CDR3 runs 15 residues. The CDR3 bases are TGTGCCTGGAGTGTACTAGGGACAACGAACACTGAAGCTTTCTTT. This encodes CAWSVLGTTNTEAFF.

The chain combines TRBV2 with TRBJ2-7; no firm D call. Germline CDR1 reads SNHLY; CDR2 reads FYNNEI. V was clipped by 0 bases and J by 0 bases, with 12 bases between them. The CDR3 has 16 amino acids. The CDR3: CASSEAQSVYSYEQYF. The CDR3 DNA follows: TGTGCCAGCAGTGAAGCGCAAAGCGTTTACTCCTACGAGCAGTACTTC.

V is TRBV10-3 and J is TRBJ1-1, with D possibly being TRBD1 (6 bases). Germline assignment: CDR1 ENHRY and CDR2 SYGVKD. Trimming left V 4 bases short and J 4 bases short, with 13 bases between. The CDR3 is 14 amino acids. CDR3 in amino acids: CAISGTGQGTEAFF. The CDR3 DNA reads TGTGCCATCAGTGGTACAGGGCAAGGCACTGAAGCTTTCTTT.

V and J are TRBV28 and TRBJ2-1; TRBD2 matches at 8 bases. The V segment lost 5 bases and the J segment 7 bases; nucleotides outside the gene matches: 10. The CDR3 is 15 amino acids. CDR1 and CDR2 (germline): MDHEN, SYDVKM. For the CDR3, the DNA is TGTGCCAGCAGTCAACAAGCGGGAGCGTGGAATGAGCAGTTCTTC. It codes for CASSQQAGAWNEQFF.

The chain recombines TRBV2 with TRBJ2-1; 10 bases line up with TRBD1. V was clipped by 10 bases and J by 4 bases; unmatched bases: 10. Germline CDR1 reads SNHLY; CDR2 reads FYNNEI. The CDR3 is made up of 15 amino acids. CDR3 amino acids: CATIGTGELYNEQFF. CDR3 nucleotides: TGTGCCACCATCGGGACAGGGGAGTTGTACAATGAGCAGTTCTTC. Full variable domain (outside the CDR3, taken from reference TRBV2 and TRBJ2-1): EPEVTQTPSHQVTQMGQEVILRCVPISNHLYFYWYRQILGQKVEFLVSFYNNEISEKSEIFDDQFSVERPDGSNFTLKIRSTKLEDSAMYFCATIGTGELYNEQFFGPGTRLTVL.

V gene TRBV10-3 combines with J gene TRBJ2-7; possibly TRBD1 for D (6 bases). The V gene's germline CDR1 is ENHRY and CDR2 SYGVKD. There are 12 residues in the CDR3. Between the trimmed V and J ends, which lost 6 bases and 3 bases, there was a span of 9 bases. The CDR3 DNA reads TGTGCCATCAGGACAGGACTCTACGAGCAGTACTTC. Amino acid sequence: CAIRTGLYEQYF.

CDR3 DNA: TGTGCCAGCAGTGACGGAGGACAGGGGTCCTACAATGAGCAGTTCTTC. Translated: CASSDGGQGSYNEQFF. The chain employs TRBV6-4 and TRBJ2-1; 9 bases are shared with TRBD1. The CDR3 consists of 16 residues. The V and J ends lost 2 bases and 1 base, in that order; junction bases with no gene match: 3. Germline V gives CDR1 MRHNA, CDR2 SNTAGT.

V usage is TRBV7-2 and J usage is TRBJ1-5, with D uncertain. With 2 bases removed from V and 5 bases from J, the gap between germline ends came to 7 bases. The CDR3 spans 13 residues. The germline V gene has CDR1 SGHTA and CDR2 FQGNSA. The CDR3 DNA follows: TGTGCCAGCAGCTTATCGGTAGATCAGCCCCAGCATTTT. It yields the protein CASSLSVDQPQHF.

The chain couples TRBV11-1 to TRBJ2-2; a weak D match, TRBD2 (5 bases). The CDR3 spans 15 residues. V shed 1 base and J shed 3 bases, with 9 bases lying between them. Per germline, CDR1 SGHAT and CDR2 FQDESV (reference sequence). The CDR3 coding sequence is TGTGCCAGCAGCTTAGGAAGGAGGCACACCGGGGAGCTGTTTTTT. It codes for CASSLGRRHTGELFF.

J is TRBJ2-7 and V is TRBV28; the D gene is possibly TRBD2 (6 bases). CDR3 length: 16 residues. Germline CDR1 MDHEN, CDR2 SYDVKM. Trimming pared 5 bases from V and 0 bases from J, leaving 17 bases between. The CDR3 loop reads CASSPFPSTSSYEQYF. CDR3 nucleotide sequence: TGTGCCAGCAGTCCCTTCCCCTCGACTAGCTCCTACGAGCAGTACTTC.

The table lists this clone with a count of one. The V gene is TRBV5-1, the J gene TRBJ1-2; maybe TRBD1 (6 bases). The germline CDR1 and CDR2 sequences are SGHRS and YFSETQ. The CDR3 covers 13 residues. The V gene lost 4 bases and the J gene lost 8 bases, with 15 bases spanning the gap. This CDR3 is CASSPGAGEGYTF. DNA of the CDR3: TGCGCCAGCAGCCCTGGGGCAGGGGAAGGCTACACCTTC.

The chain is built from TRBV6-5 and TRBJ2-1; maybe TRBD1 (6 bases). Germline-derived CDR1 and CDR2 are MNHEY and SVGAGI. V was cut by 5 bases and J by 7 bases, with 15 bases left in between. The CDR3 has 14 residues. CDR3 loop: CASSIQGPLNEQFF. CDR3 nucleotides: TGTGCCAGCAGTATACAGGGTCCTCTTAATGAGCAGTTCTTC.

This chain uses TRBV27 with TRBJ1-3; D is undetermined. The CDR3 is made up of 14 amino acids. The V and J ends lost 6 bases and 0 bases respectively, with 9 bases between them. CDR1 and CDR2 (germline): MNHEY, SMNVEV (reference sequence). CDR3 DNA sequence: TGTGCCAGCAGCCCAACGGGCTCTGGAAACACCATATATTTT. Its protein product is CASSPTGSGNTIYF.

The CDR3 DNA reads as TGTGCCAGCAGCCCGACCCCAGGTTTGGACGAGCAGTACTTC. It encodes CASSPTPGLDEQYF. This chain uses TRBV9 with TRBJ2-7; D remains ambiguous. Per germline, CDR1 SGDLS and CDR2 YYNGEE. This CDR3 is 14 amino acids long. Trimming removed 4 bases at V and 5 bases at J, with 16 bases between.

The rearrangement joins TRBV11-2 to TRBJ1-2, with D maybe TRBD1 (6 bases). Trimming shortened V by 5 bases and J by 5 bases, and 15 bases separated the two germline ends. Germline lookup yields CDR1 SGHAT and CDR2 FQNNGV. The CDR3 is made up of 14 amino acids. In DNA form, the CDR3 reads TGTGCCAGCAGCACTAGGACAGAACCTTATGGCTACACCTTC. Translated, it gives CASSTRTEPYGYTF.